The T cell receptor beta chain under discussion was sequenced for a study of T cell changes during pregnancy in multiple sclerosis. V was trimmed by 7 bases and J by 6 bases, leaving 7 bases between them. Germline-derived CDR1 and CDR2 are SNHLY and FYNNEI. CDR3 length equals 11 residues. Profiling relied on immunoSEQ multiplex PCR, and the TCRdb table lists in-frame clones only, not all of them. This table holds some 30,000 clones, roughly 87% found once. This clonotype originated in a female donor with multiple sclerosis, enrolled in a pregnancy study. The rearrangement uses TRBV2 and TRBJ2-1, with no clear D. Sample: CD8+ T cells from peripheral blood mononuclear cells, taken before pregnancy. CDR3 residues: CASTSGNEQFF. Written as DNA, the CDR3 is TGTGCCAGCACGTCCGGCAATGAGCAGTTCTTC. Filled out from reference TRBV2 and TRBJ2-1, the complete variable domain reads EPEVTQTPSHQVTQMGQEVILRCVPISNHLYFYWYRQILGQKVEFLVSFYNNEISEKSEIFDDQFSVERPDGSNFTLKIRSTKLEDSAMYFCASTSGNEQFFGPGTRLTVL.